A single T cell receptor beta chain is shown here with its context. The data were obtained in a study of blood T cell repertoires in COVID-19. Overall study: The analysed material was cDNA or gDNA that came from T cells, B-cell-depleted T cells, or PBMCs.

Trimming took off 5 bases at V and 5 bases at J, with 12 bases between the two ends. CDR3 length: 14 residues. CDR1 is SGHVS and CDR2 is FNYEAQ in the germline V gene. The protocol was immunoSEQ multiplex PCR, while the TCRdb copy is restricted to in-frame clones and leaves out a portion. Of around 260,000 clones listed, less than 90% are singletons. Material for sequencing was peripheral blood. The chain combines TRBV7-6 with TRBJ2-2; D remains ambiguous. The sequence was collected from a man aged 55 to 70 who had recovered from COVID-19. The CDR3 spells CASSLEAGTGELFF. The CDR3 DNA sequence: TGTGCCAGCAGCCTTGAAGCCGGGACCGGGGAGCTGTTTTTT.